The next 7 T cell receptor beta chains were all read from a single sample in a study of OX40 agonist ivuxolimab in advanced cancers. Clones were read by immunoSEQ multiplex PCR, and TCRdb kept only the in-frame ones, dropping some. The profile shows more than 70,000 clones, almost 95% of them singletons. The sequenced sample was CD4+ or CD8+ T cells sorted from blood, obtained in a trial of the OX40 agonist ivuxolimab. The receptor source for this set is an adult with an advanced solid tumor such as melanoma, head and neck, liver or kidney cancer.

The rearrangement uses TRBV4-2 and TRBJ2-7; 9 bases are a match to TRBD2. This CDR3 spans 18 amino acids. The germline V gene encodes CDR1 LGHNA and CDR2 YNFKEQ. J was trimmed by 9 bases and V by 3 bases; bases with no gene match: 21. CDR3 bases: TGTGCCAGCAGCCACATAAAGAGGCGCGGGGGGGCGGAAGGGCGGCAGTACTTC. This gives the protein CASSHIKRRGGAEGRQYF.

The chain employs TRBV6-4 and TRBJ1-2; TRBD1 might be the D (5 bases). Trimming stripped 3 bases from V and 3 bases from J, with 14 bases between. Germline V lookup: CDR1 MRHNA, CDR2 SNTAGT. CDR3 length: 15 amino acids. The CDR3 is CASSESGAIDYGYTF. CDR3 DNA: TGTGCCAGCAGTGAATCCGGGGCGATTGACTATGGCTACACCTTC.

The CDR3 DNA reads as TGCGCCAGCCGGGGCAGGGAAAAACTGTTTTTT. It is translated as CASRGREKLFF. The V gene is TRBV4-1, the J gene TRBJ1-4; a weak D match, TRBD1 (5 bases). V lost 8 bases and J lost 8, with 9 bases in between. The CDR3 is 11 amino acids. Germline V gene data show CDR1 as MGHRA and CDR2 as YSYEKL.

This rearrangement joins TRBV2 to TRBJ1-5; D is possibly TRBD1 (5 bases). Trimming took 2 bases from V and 6 from J, leaving 8 bases between them. Germline values: CDR1 SNHLY, CDR2 FYNNEI. This CDR3 is 13 amino acids long. The CDR3: CASSERGPQPQHF. CDR3 bases: TGTGCCAGCAGTGAAAGGGGACCTCAGCCCCAGCATTTT. The whole variable domain, filled in from reference TRBV2 and TRBJ1-5, reads EPEVTQTPSHQVTQMGQEVILRCVPISNHLYFYWYRQILGQKVEFLVSFYNNEISEKSEIFDDQFSVERPDGSNFTLKIRSTKLEDSAMYFCASSERGPQPQHFGDGTRLSIL.

V gene TRBV6-5 combines with J gene TRBJ2-7; D tentatively reads TRBD1 or TRBD2 (5 bases each). The CDR3 sequence is 15 residues long. V lost 6 bases and J 5 bases, leaving 20 bases between the germline ends. Per the germline V gene, CDR1 is MNHEY and CDR2 is SVGAGI. The CDR3 region is CASSNNRLLRDEQYF. In nucleotides, the CDR3 is TGTGCCAGCAGCAATAACAGGCTCTTGAGGGACGAGCAGTACTTC.

The chain's CDR3 is CASSPGGLLVTQYF. The CDR3 DNA reads as TGTGCCAGTAGTCCCGGAGGGCTTCTTGTGACGCAGTATTTT. The rearrangement uses TRBV19 and TRBJ2-3, with D maybe TRBD2 (6 bases). V was cut by 5 bases and J by 9 bases, with 18 bases left in between. This CDR3 has 14 residues. Germline V gene sequence: CDR1 LNHDA, CDR2 SQIVND (reference sequence).

The CDR3 nucleotides read TGTGCCAGCAGCCCAAGAGGCCAGGGAGAGACCCAGTACTTC. Its translation: CASSPRGQGETQYF. The rearrangement joins TRBV7-2 to TRBJ2-5; possible D gene TRBD1, 5 bases. This CDR3 region has 14 residues. The ends were cut back, 5 bases at V and 4 bases at J, with 14 bases in the middle. The germline V gene encodes CDR1 SGHTA and CDR2 FQGNSA. Full variable domain (missing parts from reference TRBV7-2 and TRBJ2-5): GAGVSQSPSNKVTEKGKDVELRCDPISGHTALYWYRQSLGQGLEFLIYFQGNSAPDKSGLPSDRFSAERTGGSVSTLTIQRTQQEDSAVYLCASSPRGQGETQYFGPGTRLLVL.